This TCR beta chain appears in the sequencing data of a study of cytomegalovirus exposure and HLA in healthy donors. This CDR3 region has 15 residues. V lost 4 bases to trimming and J lost 3 bases; unmatched junction nucleotides: 9. Germline V gives CDR1 SGHDN, CDR2 FVKESK. Clones were read by immunoSEQ multiplex PCR, and TCRdb kept only the in-frame ones, dropping some. The sample records 260,000 or so clones, roughly 90% being singletons. Sequences were obtained from PBMCs. The receptor comes from a woman younger than 30 in good health and CMV-seronegative. The J gene is TRBJ2-7, the V gene TRBV14, with 7 bases that match TRBD1. The CDR3 nucleotides are TGTGCCAGCAGCCCCACTCCGGGACAGAGCTACGAGCAGTACTTC. Residues: CASSPTPGQSYEQYF.